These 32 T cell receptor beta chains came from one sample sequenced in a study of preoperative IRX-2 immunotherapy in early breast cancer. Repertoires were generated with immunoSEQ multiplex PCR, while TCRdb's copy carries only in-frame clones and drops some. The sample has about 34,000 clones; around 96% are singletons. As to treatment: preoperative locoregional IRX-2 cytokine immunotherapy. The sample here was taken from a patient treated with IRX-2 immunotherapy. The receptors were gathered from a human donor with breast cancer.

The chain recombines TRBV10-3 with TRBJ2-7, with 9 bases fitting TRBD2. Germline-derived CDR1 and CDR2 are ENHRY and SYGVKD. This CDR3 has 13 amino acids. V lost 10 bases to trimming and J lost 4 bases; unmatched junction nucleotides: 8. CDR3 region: CATSGLALYEQYF. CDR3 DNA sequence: TGTGCCACCTCGGGACTAGCCCTATACGAGCAGTACTTC.

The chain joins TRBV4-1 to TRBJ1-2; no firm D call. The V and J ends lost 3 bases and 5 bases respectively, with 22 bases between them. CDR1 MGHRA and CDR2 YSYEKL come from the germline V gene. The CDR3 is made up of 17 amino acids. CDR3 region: CASSHGSERTKGYGYTF. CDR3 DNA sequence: TGCGCCAGCAGCCACGGTTCAGAGAGAACTAAGGGTTATGGCTACACCTTC.

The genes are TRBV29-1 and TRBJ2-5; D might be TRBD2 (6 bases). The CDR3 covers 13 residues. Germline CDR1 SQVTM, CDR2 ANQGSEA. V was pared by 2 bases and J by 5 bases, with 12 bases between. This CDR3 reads CSVESGAGETQYF. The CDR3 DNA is TGCAGCGTTGAATCTGGGGCGGGGGAGACCCAGTACTTC.

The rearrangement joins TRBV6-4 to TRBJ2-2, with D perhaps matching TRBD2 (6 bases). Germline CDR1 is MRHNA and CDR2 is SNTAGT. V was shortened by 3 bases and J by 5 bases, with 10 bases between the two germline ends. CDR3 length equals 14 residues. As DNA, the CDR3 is TGTGCCAGCAGTGATGGGGAGGAGACCGGGGAGCTGTTTTTT. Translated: CASSDGEETGELFF.

The CDR3 region is CASSLWGDRNTEAFF. The CDR3, as DNA: TGTGCCAGCAGTTTATGGGGAGACAGGAACACTGAAGCTTTCTTT. The rearrangement joins TRBV28 to TRBJ1-1, with D possibly matching TRBD1 (5 bases). The CDR3 covers 15 residues. Trimming took off 0 bases at V and 1 base at J, with 9 bases between the two ends. Germline values: CDR1 MDHEN, CDR2 SYDVKM. The whole variable domain, filled in from reference TRBV28 and TRBJ1-1, reads DVKVTQSSRYLVKRTGEKVFLECVQDMDHENMFWYRQDPGLGLRLIYFSYDVKMKEKGDIPEGYSVSREKKERFSLILESASTNQTSMYLCASSLWGDRNTEAFFGQGTRLTVV.

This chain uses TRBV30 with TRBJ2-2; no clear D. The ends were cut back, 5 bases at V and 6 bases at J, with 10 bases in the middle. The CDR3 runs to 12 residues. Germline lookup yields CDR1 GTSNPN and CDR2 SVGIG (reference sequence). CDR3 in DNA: TGTGCCTGGGCCCCCGAGGCCGGGGAGCTGTTTTTT. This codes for CAWAPEAGELFF.

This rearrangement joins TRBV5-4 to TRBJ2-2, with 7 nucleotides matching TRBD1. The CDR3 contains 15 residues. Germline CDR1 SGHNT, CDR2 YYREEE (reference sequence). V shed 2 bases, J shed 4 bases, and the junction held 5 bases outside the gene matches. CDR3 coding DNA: TGTGCCAGCAGCTTAACAGGGGTCGCCACCGGGGAGCTGTTTTTT. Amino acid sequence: CASSLTGVATGELFF. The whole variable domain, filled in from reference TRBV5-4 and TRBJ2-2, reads ETGVTQSPTHLIKTRGQQVTLRCSSQSGHNTVSWYQQALGQGPQFIFQYYREEENGRGNFPPRFSGLQFPNYSSELNVNALELDDSALYLCASSLTGVATGELFFGEGSRLTVL.

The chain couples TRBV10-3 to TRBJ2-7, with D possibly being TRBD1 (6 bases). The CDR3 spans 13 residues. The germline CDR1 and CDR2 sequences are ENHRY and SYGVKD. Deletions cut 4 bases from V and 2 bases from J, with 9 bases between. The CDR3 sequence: CAISVAGAYEQYF. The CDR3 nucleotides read TGTGCCATCAGTGTGGCAGGGGCCTACGAGCAGTACTTC.

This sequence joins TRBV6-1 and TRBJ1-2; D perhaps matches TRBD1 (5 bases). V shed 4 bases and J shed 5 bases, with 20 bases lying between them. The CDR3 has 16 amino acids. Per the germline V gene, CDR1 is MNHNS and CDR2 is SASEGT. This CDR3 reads CASSAEDGVGVYGYTF. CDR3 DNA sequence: TGTGCCAGCAGTGCCGAAGACGGGGTAGGGGTTTATGGCTACACCTTC.

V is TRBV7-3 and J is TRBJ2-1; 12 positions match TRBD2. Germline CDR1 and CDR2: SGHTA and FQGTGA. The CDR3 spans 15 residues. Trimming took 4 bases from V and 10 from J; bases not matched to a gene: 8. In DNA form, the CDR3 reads TGTGCCAGCAGCTCTAGCGGGGGGGCCTTCGGAGAGCAGTTCTTC. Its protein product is CASSSSGGAFGEQFF.

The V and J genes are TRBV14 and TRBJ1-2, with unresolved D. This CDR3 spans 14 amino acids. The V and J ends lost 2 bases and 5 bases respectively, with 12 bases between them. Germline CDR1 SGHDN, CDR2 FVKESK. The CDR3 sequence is CASSQRTEAYGYTF. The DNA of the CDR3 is TGTGCCAGCAGCCAACGGACTGAGGCATATGGCTACACCTTC.

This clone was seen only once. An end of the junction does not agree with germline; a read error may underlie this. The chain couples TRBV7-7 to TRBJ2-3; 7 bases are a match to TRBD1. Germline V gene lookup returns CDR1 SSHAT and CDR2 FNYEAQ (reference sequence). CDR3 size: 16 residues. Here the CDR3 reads CASSSGQARSTDTQYF. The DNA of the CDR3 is TGTGCTAGCAGCTCCGGACAGGCCCGAAGCACAGATACGCAGTATTTT.

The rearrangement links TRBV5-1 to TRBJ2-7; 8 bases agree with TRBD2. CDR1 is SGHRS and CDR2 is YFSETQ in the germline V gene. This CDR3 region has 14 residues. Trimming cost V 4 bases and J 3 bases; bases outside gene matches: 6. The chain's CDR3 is CASSASGGDYEQYF. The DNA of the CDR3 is TGCGCCAGCAGCGCAAGCGGGGGTGACTACGAGCAGTACTTC.

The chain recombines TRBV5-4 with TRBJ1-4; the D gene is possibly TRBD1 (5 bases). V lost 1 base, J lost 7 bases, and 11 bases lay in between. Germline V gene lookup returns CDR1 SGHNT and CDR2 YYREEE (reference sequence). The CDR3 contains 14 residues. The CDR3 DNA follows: TGTGCCAGCAGCTTGAAAGTGGGACCTGAAAAACTGTTTTTT. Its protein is CASSLKVGPEKLFF.

Here the CDR3 DNA reads TGTGCCAGTAGTGCCTCCGGGACTTCCAGGCCTCCTGAGCAGTTCTTC. Protein sequence: CASSASGTSRPPEQFF. The chain couples TRBV19 to TRBJ2-1, with a tentative D call TRBD2 (6 bases). Germline CDR1 and CDR2: LNHDA and SQIVND (reference sequence). This CDR3 contains 16 residues. The V end was cut by 5 bases, the J end by 9 bases, with 23 bases between.

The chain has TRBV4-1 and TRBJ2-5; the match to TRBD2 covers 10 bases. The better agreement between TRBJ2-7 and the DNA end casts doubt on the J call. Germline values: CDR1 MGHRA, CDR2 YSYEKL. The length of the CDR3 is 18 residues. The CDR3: CASSQRTLGLAISYEQYF. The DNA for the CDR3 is TGCGCCAGCAGCCAACGAACCCTGGGACTAGCGATCTCCTACGAGCAGTACTTC.

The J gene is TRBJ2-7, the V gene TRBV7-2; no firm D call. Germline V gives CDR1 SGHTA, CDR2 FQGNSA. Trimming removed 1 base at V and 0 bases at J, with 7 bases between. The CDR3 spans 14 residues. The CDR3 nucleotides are TGTGCCAGCAGCTTAGGCAACCCCTCCTACGAGCAGTACTTC. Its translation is CASSLGNPSYEQYF. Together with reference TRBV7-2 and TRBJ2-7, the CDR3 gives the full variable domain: GAGVSQSPSNKVTEKGKDVELRCDPISGHTALYWYRQSLGQGLEFLIYFQGNSAPDKSGLPSDRFSAERTGGSVSTLTIQRTQQEDSAVYLCASSLGNPSYEQYFGPGTRLTVT.

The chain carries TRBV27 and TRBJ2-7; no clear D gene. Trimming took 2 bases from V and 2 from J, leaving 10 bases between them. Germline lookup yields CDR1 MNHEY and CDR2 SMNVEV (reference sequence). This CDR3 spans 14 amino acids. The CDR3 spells CASSLDPWAYEQYF. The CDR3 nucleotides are TGTGCCAGCAGTTTAGACCCCTGGGCCTACGAGCAGTACTTC.

This chain's CDR3 is CASSGSEAWDEQYF. The CDR3 nucleotides read TGCGCCAGCAGTGGATCAGAGGCATGGGACGAGCAGTACTTC. The chain joins TRBV10-1 to TRBJ2-7, with D uncertain. Germline values: CDR1 WNHNN, CDR2 SYGVQD (reference sequence). V was trimmed by 4 bases and J by 5 bases, leaving 15 bases between them. CDR3 length: 14 residues.

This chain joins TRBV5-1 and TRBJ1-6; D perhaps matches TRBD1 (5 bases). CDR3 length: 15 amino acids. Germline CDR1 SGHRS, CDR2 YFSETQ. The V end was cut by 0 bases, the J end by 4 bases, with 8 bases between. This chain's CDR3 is CASSLEGEYNSPLHF. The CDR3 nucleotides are TGCGCCAGCAGCTTGGAAGGGGAATATAATTCACCCCTCCACTTT.

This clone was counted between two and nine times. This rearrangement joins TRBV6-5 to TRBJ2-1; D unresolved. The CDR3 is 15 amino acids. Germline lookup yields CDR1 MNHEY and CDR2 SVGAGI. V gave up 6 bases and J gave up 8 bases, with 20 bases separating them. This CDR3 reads CASSWTGPRNDEQFF. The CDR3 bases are TGTGCCAGCAGCTGGACGGGTCCGCGGAACGATGAGCAGTTCTTC.

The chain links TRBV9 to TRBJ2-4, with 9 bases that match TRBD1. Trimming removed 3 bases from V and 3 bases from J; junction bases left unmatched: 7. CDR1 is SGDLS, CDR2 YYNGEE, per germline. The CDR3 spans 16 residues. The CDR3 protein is CASSETGGLSKNIQYF. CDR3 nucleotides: TGTGCCAGCAGCGAAACAGGGGGCTTGAGCAAAAACATTCAGTACTTC.

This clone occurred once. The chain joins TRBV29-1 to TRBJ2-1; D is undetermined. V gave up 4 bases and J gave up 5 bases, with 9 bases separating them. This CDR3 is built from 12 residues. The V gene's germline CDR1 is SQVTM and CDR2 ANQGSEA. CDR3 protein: CSVGRGNNEQFF. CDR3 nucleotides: TGCAGCGTTGGACGTGGGAACAATGAGCAGTTCTTC.

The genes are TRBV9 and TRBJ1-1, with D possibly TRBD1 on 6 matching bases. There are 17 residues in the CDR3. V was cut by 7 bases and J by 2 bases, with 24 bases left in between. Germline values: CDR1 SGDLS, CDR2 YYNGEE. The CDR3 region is CASPGLNFRQANTEAFF. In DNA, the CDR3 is TGTGCCAGCCCCGGACTCAACTTCAGACAGGCAAACACTGAAGCTTTCTTT.

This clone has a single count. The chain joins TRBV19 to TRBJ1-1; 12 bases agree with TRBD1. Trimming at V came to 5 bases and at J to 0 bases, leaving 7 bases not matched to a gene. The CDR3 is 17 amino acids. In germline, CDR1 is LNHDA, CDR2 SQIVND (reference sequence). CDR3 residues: CASSFRDRGPLNTEAFF. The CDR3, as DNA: TGTGCCAGTAGTTTCCGGGACAGGGGGCCCCTGAACACTGAAGCTTTCTTT.

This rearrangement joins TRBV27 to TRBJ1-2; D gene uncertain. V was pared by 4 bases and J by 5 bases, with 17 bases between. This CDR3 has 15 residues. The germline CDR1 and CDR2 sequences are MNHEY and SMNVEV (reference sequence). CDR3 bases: TGTGCCAGCAGTTACCGGGCCTACACCCCGTATGGCTACACCTTC. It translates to CASSYRAYTPYGYTF.

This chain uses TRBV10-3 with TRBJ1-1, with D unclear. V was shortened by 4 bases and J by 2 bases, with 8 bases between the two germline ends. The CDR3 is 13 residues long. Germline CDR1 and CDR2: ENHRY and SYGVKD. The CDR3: CAISVSANTEAFF. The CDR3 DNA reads TGTGCCATCAGTGTATCAGCAAACACTGAAGCTTTCTTT.

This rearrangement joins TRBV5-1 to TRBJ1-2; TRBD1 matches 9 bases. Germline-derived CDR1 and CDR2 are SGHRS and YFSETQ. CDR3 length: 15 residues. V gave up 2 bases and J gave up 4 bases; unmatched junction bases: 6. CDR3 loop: CASSFRTGELYGYTF. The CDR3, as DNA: TGCGCCAGCAGCTTCAGGACAGGGGAGCTCTATGGCTACACCTTC.

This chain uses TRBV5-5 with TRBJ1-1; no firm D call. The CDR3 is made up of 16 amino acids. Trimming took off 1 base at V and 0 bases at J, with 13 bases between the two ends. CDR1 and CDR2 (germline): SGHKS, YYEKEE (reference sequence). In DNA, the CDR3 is TGTGCCAGCAGCTTGAGTTACAGCCGCATGAACACTGAAGCTTTCTTT. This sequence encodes CASSLSYSRMNTEAFF.

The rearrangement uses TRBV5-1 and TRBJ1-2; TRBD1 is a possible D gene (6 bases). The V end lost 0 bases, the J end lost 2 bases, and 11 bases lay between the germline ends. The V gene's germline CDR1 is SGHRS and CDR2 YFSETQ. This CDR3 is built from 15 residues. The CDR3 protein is CASSLAAGTNYGYTF. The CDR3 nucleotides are TGCGCCAGCAGCTTGGCAGCAGGGACAAACTATGGCTACACCTTC.

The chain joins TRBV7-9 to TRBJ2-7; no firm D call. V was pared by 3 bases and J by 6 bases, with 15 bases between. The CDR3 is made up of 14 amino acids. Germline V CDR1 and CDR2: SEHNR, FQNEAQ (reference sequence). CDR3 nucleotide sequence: TGTGCCAGCAGCTTTCCAGGTTTGCCCCTCGAGCAGTACTTC. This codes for CASSFPGLPLEQYF. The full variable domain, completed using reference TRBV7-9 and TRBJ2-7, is DTGVSQNPRHKITKRGQNVTFRCDPISEHNRLYWYRQTLGQGPEFLTYFQNEAQLEKSRLLSDRFSAERPKGSFSTLEIQRTEQGDSAMYLCASSFPGLPLEQYFGPGTRLTVT.

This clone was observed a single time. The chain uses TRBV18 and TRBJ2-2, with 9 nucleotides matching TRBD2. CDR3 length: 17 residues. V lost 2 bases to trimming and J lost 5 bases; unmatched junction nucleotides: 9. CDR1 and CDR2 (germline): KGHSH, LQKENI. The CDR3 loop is CASSPSLAGAGTGELFF. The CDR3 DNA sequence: TGTGCCAGCTCACCATCGTTAGCGGGAGCCGGGACCGGGGAGCTGTTTTTT.